This record looks at one TCR beta chain sequence and its context. In the study's own analysis: Reference gene primers were amplified, and this amplification served to estimate nucleated cell counts. The method was immunoSEQ multiplex PCR; TCRdb's version includes in-frame clones alone and lacks a portion of them. That table is the source of V, J and clone size, and D and trimming were worked out from the DNA. Here the sample spans about 140,000 clones, over 60% being singletons. The source of the sample is a study of blood T cell repertoires in COVID-19. Study information: Spain, Italy and the United States supplied samples that represented acute and convalescent COVID-19. Sources were T cells, B-cell-depleted T cells, or PBMCs; the material itself was cDNA or gDNA.

Germline CDR1 and CDR2: LNHDA and SQIVND (reference sequence). The V end was cut by 4 bases, the J end by 7 bases, with 16 bases between. This CDR3 is built from 15 residues. Sequenced: peripheral blood. This clonotype was sampled from a woman in her forties or fifties with active or convalescent COVID-19. The gene calls are TRBV19 and TRBJ1-4; TRBD1 might be the D (5 bases). CDR3 DNA: TGTGCCAGTAGTACTCGAAGGGGTCAAGGTGAAAAACTGTTTTTT. As protein: CASSTRRGQGEKLFF.